One and the same sample provided the 3 T cell receptor beta chains below, sequenced in a study of cytomegalovirus exposure and HLA in healthy donors. PCR used 60 Vbeta primers and 13 Jbeta primers. Profiled with immunoSEQ multiplex PCR; TCRdb holds only in-frame clones, not every one. The sample lists about 99,000 clones, 65% to 85% occurring once. Sequenced: PBMCs. These receptors were taken from a man aged 40-49 years in good health and CMV-seronegative.

The rearrangement uses TRBV7-2 and TRBJ1-1; D unclear. CDR3 size: 14 residues. The ends were cut back, 2 bases at V and 2 bases at J, with 9 bases in the middle. Germline values: CDR1 SGHTA, CDR2 FQGNSA. CDR3 coding DNA: TGTGCCAGCAGCTTAATGAGAGCCAACACTGAAGCTTTCTTT. It is translated as CASSLMRANTEAFF.

The chain uses TRBV7-2 and TRBJ2-3; 8 bases are shared with TRBD2. Germline V gene sequence: CDR1 SGHTA, CDR2 FQGNSA. The CDR3 is 14 amino acids. V lost 7 bases, J lost 6 bases, and 9 bases stayed unmatched. For the CDR3, the DNA is TGTGCCAGCACCGCGGGGGGTTTGGGGGATACGCAGTATTTT. Encoded protein: CASTAGGLGDTQYF.

This chain links TRBV28 with TRBJ2-2; TRBD1 matches at 9 bases. V dropped 7 bases and J dropped 6; count of bases not matched to a gene: 9. From germline, CDR1 is MDHEN and CDR2 SYDVKM. CDR3 length equals 15 residues. CDR3 sequence (DNA): TGTGCCAGCAAACACCGGGACAGGGTCCCCGGGGAGCTGTTTTTT. Protein sequence: CASKHRDRVPGELFF.